This T cell receptor beta chain stems from a study of blood T cell repertoires in COVID-19 (TCRdb year 2020). Describing the broader study: Samples from collaborators originated in the United States, Italy and Spain and spanned both the acute and convalescent phases of COVID-19. The prospective study material was composed of cDNA or gDNA derived from T cells, B-cell-depleted T cells, or PBMCs. The samples were drawn from the first 160 participants of the ongoing ImmuneRACE study and from under 1,500 subjects provided by 6 global collaborators. Where available, HLA class I and class II types were taken from metadata supplied by the sample provider and were not determined by assay-based typing. The repertoires were released in a freely available public database intended as a resource for research on the immune response to SARS-CoV-2. The dataset comprised deeply sampled blood TCRbeta repertoires from subjects exposed to, actively infected with, or recovered from COVID-19. Nearly every sample came with metadata listing a de-identified subject ID, COVID-19 status, age in years and sex.

This clone was seen a single time. Which antigen it targets is not known. No base quality values were provided; no much bigger clone lies one nucleotide off. Each collaborating institution followed its own protocols to collect whole blood in K2EDTA tubes. For TCRbeta analysis, collaborators shipped samples as frozen whole blood, isolated PBMCs, or DNA extracted from either of those sample types. The paper as a whole reports these results and caveats: Clinical and demographic metadata were provided uncurated, with the amount varying by source and participant.

TCRbeta CDR3 regions were amplified from genomic DNA by means of the immunoSEQ Assay, a bias-controlled multiplex PCR. The authors' analysis ran thus. The number of nucleated cells in each sample was estimated from the amplification of reference gene primers within the assay. To quantify the absolute abundance of each unique TCRbeta CDR3 rearrangement, sequence reads were collapsed and filtered. For each sample, productive Simpson clonality was calculated as the square root of Simpson's diversity index across productive rearrangements. TCRdb mirrors the immuneACCESS table, restricted to in-frame sequences. Some clones are absent from its copies; in checked studies, under half trace to an unresolved V gene, and the reason for the others is unknown. From that table come the V and J calls and clone size; the DNA was used to work out D and trimming. This sample gives about 410,000 clones in total; about nine tenths of them show up just once. The ten biggest clones cover more than 1.4% of the sample.

Sequencing was carried out using peripheral blood. The receptor was derived from a woman in her thirties with active or convalescent COVID-19.

The DNA is as follows: TGTGCCAGCAGCTTTGGGGGAGGCACTGAAGCTTTCTTT. Its product reads: CASSFGGGTEAFF. The sequence joins TRBV11-1 to TRBJ1-1; TRBD1 is a weak D gene call, 5 bases matching. The V and J ends are trimmed by 3 bases and 4 bases, leaving 9 bases between them. Per the germline V gene (reference sequence), SGHAT is the CDR1 and FQDESV is the CDR2. The CDR3 starts with the cysteine, ends with the phenylalanine, and has 13 residues. The CDR3 DNA has 39 bases and is translated from base 1.